The clone carrying this T cell receptor (beta chain) was seen more than once but under ten times. Its antigen is unidentified. V was trimmed by 3 bases and J by 7 bases, leaving 16 bases between them. CDR1 and CDR2 from the germline V gene are WSHSY and SAAADI. This CDR3 is 15 amino acids long. ViraFEST used viral peptide pools to expand antigen-specific CD4+ T cells before sequencing. With about ten days of culture completed, CD4+ T cells were isolated. Having tested negative for nucleocapsid antibodies, the vaccine recipients showed no prior SARS-CoV-2 infection. In the cultures, half the medium was exchanged for IL-2 medium on days 3 and 7. Some clones are missing from TCRdb's copy, which holds only in-frame ones; the method was immunoSEQ multiplex PCR. The sample carries about 24,000 clones, over 55% recorded once. These data come from a study of vaccination effects on CD4 cells after COVID-19. Study-wide results and limits: Clones from infection and from vaccination both contracted markedly late after vaccination. Early post-infection timepoints were missing from the study, which also had few convalescent patients.

This sequence originates from a human donor who received a COVID-19 vaccine. Here the sequenced sample was CD4+ T cells from PBMCs cultured with HCoV-OC43 spike peptides, taken before COVID-19 vaccination. The subset: HCoV-OC43 spike overlapping peptide pool stimulation. The V call is TRBV10-2, the J call TRBJ1-5; D unclear. CDR3 sequence reads: CASSEYEGLGQPQHF. The CDR3 DNA is TGCGCCAGCAGTGAATACGAGGGTCTGGGCCAGCCCCAGCATTTT.